This TCR beta chain was observed in a study of blood T cell repertoires in COVID-19. For the study at large: Samples came from the United States, Italy and Spain, spanning acute and convalescent COVID-19.

TCRdb's table, derived via immunoSEQ multiplex PCR, lists solely in-frame clones and lacks some. The sample has roughly 49,000 clones, about nine tenths seen once; the top ten hold approximately 5.9%. The germline V and J ends were trimmed by 3 bases and 4 bases, with 12 bases remaining between them. Germline CDR1 is SNHLY and CDR2 is FYNNEI. The CDR3 consists of 14 residues. Source material: peripheral blood. V usage is TRBV2 and J usage is TRBJ2-5; D possibly corresponds to TRBD2 (5 bases). The clonotype was recovered from a man aged 45 to 65 with active COVID-19. The CDR3 sequence is CASSERTGPETQYF. The CDR3 nucleotides are TGTGCCAGCAGTGAGAGGACTGGGCCAGAGACCCAGTACTTC.